The entry that follows covers one TCR beta chain sequence. The data are from a study of technical replicates of blood from a few donors. Assay: immunoSEQ multiplex PCR; the TCRdb copy retains only in-frame clones and omits some. This sample carries 79,000 or so clones, about 90% of them seen once, and the ten largest clones take 0.3% to 0.45%. The ends were cut back, 4 bases at V and 8 bases at J, with 18 bases in the middle. The V gene's germline CDR1 is SGHRS and CDR2 YFSETQ. The CDR3 spans 14 residues. The TCR originated in a human donor in good health. The chain joins TRBV5-1 to TRBJ1-2; weak D call: TRBD1 (6 bases). What was sequenced was T cells isolated from PBMCs. The CDR3 DNA reads TGCGCCAGCAGCGGCGAACAGGGCAATGCAGGCTACACCTTC. The encoded protein is CASSGEQGNAGYTF.